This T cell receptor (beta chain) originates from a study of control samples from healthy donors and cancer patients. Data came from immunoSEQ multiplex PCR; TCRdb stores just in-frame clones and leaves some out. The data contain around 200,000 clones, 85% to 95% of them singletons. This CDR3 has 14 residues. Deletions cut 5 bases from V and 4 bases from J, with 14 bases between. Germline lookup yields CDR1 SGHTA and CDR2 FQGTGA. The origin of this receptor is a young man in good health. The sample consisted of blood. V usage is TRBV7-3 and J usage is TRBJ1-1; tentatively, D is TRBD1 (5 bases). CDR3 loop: CASSQRGDSTEAFF. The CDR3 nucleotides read TGTGCCAGCAGCCAACGAGGGGATAGCACTGAAGCTTTCTTT.